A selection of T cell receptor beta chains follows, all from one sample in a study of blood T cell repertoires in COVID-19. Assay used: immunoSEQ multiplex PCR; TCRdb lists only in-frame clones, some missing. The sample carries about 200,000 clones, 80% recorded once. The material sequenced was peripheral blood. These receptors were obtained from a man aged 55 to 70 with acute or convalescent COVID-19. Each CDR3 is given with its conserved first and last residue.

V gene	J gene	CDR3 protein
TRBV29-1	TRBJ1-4	CSVQGQGEEKLFF
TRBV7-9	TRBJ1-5	CASSLGSGTGNQPQHF
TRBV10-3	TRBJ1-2	CAIRGQATNYGYTF
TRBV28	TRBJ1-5	CASSPMTGTVIRNQPQHF
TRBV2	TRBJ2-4	CASSGRREWSRNIQYF
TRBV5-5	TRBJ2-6	CASSWRYSGANVLTF
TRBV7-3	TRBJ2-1	CASSSTPYLKTRSSYNEQFF
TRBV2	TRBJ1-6	CASSLQFNSPLHF
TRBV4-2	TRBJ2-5	CASSQDGRRSQETQYF
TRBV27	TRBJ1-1	CASSLNEWANTEAFF
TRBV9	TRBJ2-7	CASSVGGRLGAEQYF
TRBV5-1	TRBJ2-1	CASSEREVREKQFF
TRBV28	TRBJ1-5	CASSTGSTVVQPQHF
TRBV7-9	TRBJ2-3	CASSSWASGTDTQYF
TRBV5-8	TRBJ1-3	CASSSITGYGNTIYF
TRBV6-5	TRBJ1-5	CASRAETGGDQPQHF
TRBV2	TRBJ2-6	CASRGGTSGPSGANVLTF
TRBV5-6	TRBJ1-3	CASSLGAGPRNTIYF
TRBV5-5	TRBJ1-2	CASSLAGDNYGYTF
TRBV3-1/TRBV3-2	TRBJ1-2	CASSLGTGVFIYGYTF
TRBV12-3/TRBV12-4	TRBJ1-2	CASSPQGNYGYTF
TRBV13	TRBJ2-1	CASSPRLAGHQYNEQFF
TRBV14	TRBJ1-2	CASSRETYGYTF
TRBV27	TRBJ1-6	CASSLGQGINSPLHF
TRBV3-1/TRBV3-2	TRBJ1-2	CASSRGQQSGGYTF
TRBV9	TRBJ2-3	CASSEGGTDTQYF
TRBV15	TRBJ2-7	CATSRDQGGLREQYF
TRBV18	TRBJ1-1	CASSPRGQNTEAFF
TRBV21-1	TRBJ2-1	CASSKRGAGGPFYNEQFF
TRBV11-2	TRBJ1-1	CASSENRGLTEAFF
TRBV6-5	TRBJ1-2	CASSYNRGHGYTF
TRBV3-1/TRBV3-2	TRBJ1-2	CASSQGQGAGGYTF
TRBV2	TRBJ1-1	CASSEGRGATEAFF
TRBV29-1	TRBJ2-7	CSVVRGYEQYF
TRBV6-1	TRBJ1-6	CASSEGPTGNSPLHF
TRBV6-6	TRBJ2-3	CASSQLAGWHTDTQYF
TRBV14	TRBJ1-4	CATAKGANEKLFF
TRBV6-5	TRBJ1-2	CASSYGQATGYTF
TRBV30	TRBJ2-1	CAWSVKRSSYNEQFF
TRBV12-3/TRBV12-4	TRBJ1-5	CASTMGGNQPQHF
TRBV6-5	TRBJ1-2	CASSYDRGGYRYGYTF
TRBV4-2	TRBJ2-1	CASSQDRSPEREQFF
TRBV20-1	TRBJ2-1	CSAIQGNEQFF
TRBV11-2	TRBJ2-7	CASSFGRSSYEQYF
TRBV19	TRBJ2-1	CASSRPQTSGVFNEQFF
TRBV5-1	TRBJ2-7	CASSSTSGGQSSYEQYF
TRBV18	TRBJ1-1	CASSPGQGRGGTEAFF
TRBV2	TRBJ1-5	CASSLTGGRHQPQHF
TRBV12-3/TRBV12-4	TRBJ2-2	CASREEDTGELFF
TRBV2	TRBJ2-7	CASGDRPEAYEQYF
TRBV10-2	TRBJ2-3	CASSESPGRADTQYF
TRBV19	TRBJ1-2	CASSPSAGGRGYTF